The TCR beta chain described here comes from a study of OX40 agonist ivuxolimab in advanced cancers. A note on the overall study: Ivuxolimab was an agonistic, fully human IgG2 monoclonal antibody directed against OX40 (CD134), a costimulatory receptor. Intravenous ivuxolimab was administered to patients every 2 weeks at six dose levels: 0.01, 0.1, 0.3, 1.5, 3 and 10 mg/kg. Among the approximately 54 dose-escalation patients, some 20 had hepatocellular carcinoma, approximately 15 melanoma, 9 renal cell carcinoma and 9 head and neck cancer. In the dose-escalation cohort, around four fifths of patients were male, and the mean age was approximately 60 years, with a range of about 20 to 79. Patients were allowed to have had prior anti-PD-1, anti-PD-L1 or anti-CTLA-4 therapy, and approximately 43% of the dose-escalation patients had previously received checkpoint inhibitors. Partial responses occurred in three dose-escalation patients: two with cutaneous melanoma and one with hepatocellular carcinoma. The purpose of peripheral TCRbeta sequencing was to test whether ivuxolimab changed TCR sequence diversity and led to clonal T-cell expansion. The monotherapy dose-escalation portion (N ≈ 55 patients) of the phase I ivuxolimab trial is reported in the paper.

What the research found in general, with its limitations: After ivuxolimab, CD8+ T cells had more expanded clones than CD4+ T cells on average. Low levels of normalized T-cell clonal expansion were also shown by some nonresponding patients. The antigen specificity of the clonally expanded peripheral T cells was not determined. In partial responders in the 0.1-3.0 mg/kg groups, normalized peripheral clonal expansion was found to be among the lowest, especially among CD8+ T cells. At doses of 0.1 to 3.0 mg/kg, clonal expansion of both CD4+ and CD8+ T cells in blood was seen between baseline and week 6.

Deletion took 4 bases off V and 5 bases off J, with a span of 17 bases between the germline ends. Based on the germline V gene, the CDR1 and CDR2 sequences are LGHNA and YSLEER. Spanning cysteine to phenylalanine, the CDR3 consists of 15 amino acids. This entry keeps only the CDR3 DNA: 45 bases, framed from base 1. For sequencing of the TCRbeta CDR3 region, genomic DNA was extracted from the sorted cells. TCRbeta CDR3 regions were sequenced using the immunoSEQ Assay. In its TCRdb copy, this immuneACCESS table keeps in-frame sequences only and misses some clones. Where compared with another copy, unresolved V genes explain less than half of these, and the others have no known cause. The sample has tens of thousands of clones on record, about 85% of them singletons. The ten largest account for about 4.6% of the sample. The trial excluded patients who had a history of autoimmune disease or were on systemic immunosuppression. In every dose cohort, peripheral blood was drawn for TCR sequencing at baseline, cycle 4 day 1, and cycle 7 day 1. The samples were drawn from a first-in-human, open-label, multicenter phase I dose-escalation trial of ivuxolimab. Adults with locally advanced or metastatic melanoma, renal cell, hepatocellular, or head and neck squamous cell carcinoma were enrolled in the trial. Before TCR sequencing, CD4+ T cells and CD8+ T cells from peripheral blood were sorted into separate populations.

For this clone: Its antigen remains undetermined. Per-base quality was not reported, and no clone a single base away is much larger than it.

The starting material was CD4+ or CD8+ T cells sorted from blood, obtained in a trial of the OX40 agonist ivuxolimab. The receptor was derived from an adult with an advanced solid tumor such as melanoma, head and neck, liver or kidney cancer. The chain links TRBV4-3 with TRBJ2-5; the D gene is unclear. The CDR3 region has the sequence CASSLTLNEAETQYF. The DNA is as follows: TGCGCCAGCAGCCTGACTTTGAATGAAGCGGAGACCCAGTACTTC.